Below are 20 T cell receptor beta chains sequenced from a single sample in a study of blood T cell repertoires in COVID-19. Profiling relied on immunoSEQ multiplex PCR, and the TCRdb table lists in-frame clones only, not all of them. The sample contains roughly 160,000 clones, about 88% of which appear only once. Specimen: peripheral blood. The origin of the receptors is a man aged 40-49 years with acute or convalescent COVID-19.

The V gene is TRBV11-3, the J gene TRBJ2-1, with TRBD2 matching 8 bases. The junction had 6 bases not matched to a gene; V was cut back by 4 bases and J by 4 bases. Germline CDR1 is SGHNT and CDR2 is YENEEA. The CDR3 is 15 amino acids. The CDR3 loop reads CASSSGGGPYNEQFF. CDR3 DNA sequence: TGTGCCAGCAGCTCCGGGGGGGGACCATACAATGAGCAGTTCTTC.

V and J are TRBV5-5 and TRBJ2-3; TRBD1 aligns across 7 bases. CDR3 length equals 15 residues. V gave up 4 bases and J gave up 6 bases; unmatched junction bases: 11. CDR1 SGHKS and CDR2 YYEKEE come from the germline V gene (reference sequence). In DNA form, the CDR3 reads TGTGCCAGCAGCGCCACAGGGGCCCCCTTGGATACGCAGTATTTT. It is translated as CASSATGAPLDTQYF.

Notes on this clone: Other DNA sequences within the sample encode an identical CDR3. The rearrangement joins TRBV19 to TRBJ2-5; TRBD2 matches at 9 bases. CDR3 size: 15 residues. From germline, CDR1 is LNHDA and CDR2 SQIVND (reference sequence). The ends lost 5 bases at V and 5 bases at J; junction bases unmatched: 9. The DNA for the CDR3 is TGTGCCAGTAGTCCTGGGACTAGCTATGTCGAGACCCAGTACTTC. It encodes CASSPGTSYVETQYF.

V gene TRBV4-1 combines with J gene TRBJ1-5; D might be TRBD1 (5 bases). This CDR3 spans 16 amino acids. The V gene's germline CDR1 is MGHRA and CDR2 YSYEKL. The V end was cut by 2 bases, the J end by 8 bases, with 19 bases between. The CDR3 region has the DNA TGCGCCAGCAGCCAACCCTCTGAAGGGGTTGGGAAGCCCCAGCATTTT. Translated: CASSQPSEGVGKPQHF.

The gene calls are TRBV28 and TRBJ1-2, with a weak D call TRBD1 (6 bases). CDR3 length equals 14 residues. Germline V lookup: CDR1 MDHEN, CDR2 SYDVKM. The V end lost 2 bases, the J end lost 5 bases, and 12 bases lay between the germline ends. In DNA, the CDR3 is TGTGCCAGCAGTTTAGGGGGCGAAGGGTATGGCTACACCTTC. This codes for CASSLGGEGYGYTF.

The rearrangement links TRBV2 to TRBJ1-5; 8 bases map to TRBD1. Per the germline V gene, CDR1 is SNHLY and CDR2 is FYNNEI. V lost 6 bases and J lost 7; bases outside the gene matches: 11. The CDR3 runs to 15 residues. The CDR3 reads CASSPQGVVPQPQHF. The CDR3 nucleotides read TGTGCCAGCAGCCCACAGGGGGTAGTCCCCCAGCCCCAGCATTTT. Variable domain in full (rest from reference TRBV2 and TRBJ1-5): EPEVTQTPSHQVTQMGQEVILRCVPISNHLYFYWYRQILGQKVEFLVSFYNNEISEKSEIFDDQFSVERPDGSNFTLKIRSTKLEDSAMYFCASSPQGVVPQPQHFGDGTRLSIL.

The CDR3 sequence is CASSQDRGRTYEQYF. CDR3 sequence (DNA): TGTGCCAGCAGCCAAGACAGGGGCCGAACCTACGAGCAGTACTTC. The chain uses TRBV3-1 (or the pseudogene TRBV3-2) and TRBJ2-7; possibly TRBD1 for D (6 bases). The germline gives CDR1 LGHDT, CDR2 YNNKEL (reference sequence). The CDR3 runs 15 residues. Trimming pared 0 bases from V and 2 bases from J, leaving 11 bases between.

This sequence joins TRBV18 and TRBJ2-2; D is possibly TRBD1 (6 bases). Trimming cost V 3 bases and J 3 bases, with 8 bases left between them. Germline values: CDR1 KGHSH, CDR2 LQKENI. There are 14 residues in the CDR3. CDR3 in amino acids: CASSPRQDTGELFF. The CDR3 DNA reads as TGTGCCAGCTCACCGCGACAGGACACCGGGGAGCTGTTTTTT.

J is TRBJ2-3 and V is TRBV11-2; D gene unclear. This CDR3 is built from 14 residues. CDR1 is SGHAT, CDR2 FQNNGV, per germline. The ends were cut back, 0 bases at V and 2 bases at J, with 6 bases in the middle. Here the CDR3 DNA reads TGTGCCAGCAGCTTAGAAATCTACACAGATACGCAGTATTTT. Translating gives CASSLEIYTDTQYF.

The CDR3 loop is CASSALRGGNEQFF. CDR3 coding DNA: TGTGCCAGCAGTGCTCTCCGGGGGGGAAATGAGCAGTTCTTC. This chain links TRBV6-4 with TRBJ2-1; 8 bases align to TRBD2. After removal of 4 bases from V and 7 bases from J, the junction contained 6 bases not matched to a gene. Germline V gene lookup returns CDR1 MRHNA and CDR2 SNTAGT. The CDR3 runs 14 residues.

CDR3 DNA sequence: TGTGCCTATCAAGACAGGTTCATGAACACTGAAGCTTTCTTT. Amino acid sequence: CAYQDRFMNTEAFF. The rearrangement uses TRBV30 and TRBJ1-1; TRBD1 is a possible D gene (6 bases). CDR1 and CDR2 from the germline V gene are GTSNPN and SVGIG (reference sequence). The CDR3 totals 14 residues. V dropped 7 bases and J dropped 0 bases, with 15 bases sitting between them.

This clone was recorded a few times. The CDR3 spells CASSAAGTGQPQHF. In DNA form, the CDR3 reads TGTGCCAGCAGTGCGGCGGGGACAGGGCAGCCCCAGCATTTT. The rearrangement joins TRBV2 to TRBJ1-5; 9 nucleotides align to TRBD1. The CDR3 consists of 14 residues. With 4 bases clipped from V and 7 bases from J, the junction kept 5 bases outside the gene matches. Per the germline V gene, CDR1 is SNHLY and CDR2 is FYNNEI.

The chain uses TRBV7-2 and TRBJ1-1; D gene unclear. This CDR3 has 15 amino acids. The V end was cut by 5 bases, the J end by 2 bases, with 15 bases between. Germline lookup yields CDR1 SGHTA and CDR2 FQGNSA. The CDR3 reads CASSQEPSANTEAFF. The CDR3 DNA reads as TGTGCCAGCAGCCAGGAACCCTCAGCTAACACTGAAGCTTTCTTT.

This clone came up once. This sequence joins TRBV25-1 and TRBJ1-1; no clear D. Germline V CDR1 and CDR2: MGHDK, SYGVNS. V lost 4 bases, J lost 4 bases, and 10 bases lay in between. The CDR3 has 13 residues. The chain's CDR3 is CASSASGSTEAFF. CDR3 DNA: TGTGCCAGCAGTGCCTCCGGGAGCACTGAAGCTTTCTTT.

The chain carries TRBV7-9 and TRBJ1-1, with a weak D call TRBD1 (5 bases). The CDR3 extends over 14 amino acids. Germline assignment: CDR1 SEHNR and CDR2 FQNEAQ (reference sequence). Trimming stripped 5 bases from V and 6 bases from J, with 16 bases between. In DNA, the CDR3 is TGTGCCAGCAGCCTATCCCAGGGAGGCGCTGAAGCTTTCTTT. It codes for CASSLSQGGAEAFF. Complete variable domain (other parts from reference TRBV7-9 and TRBJ1-1): DTGVSQNPRHKITKRGQNVTFRCDPISEHNRLYWYRQTLGQGPEFLTYFQNEAQLEKSRLLSDRFSAERPKGSFSTLEIQRTEQGDSAMYLCASSLSQGGAEAFFGQGTRLTVV.

This CDR3 reads CASSLVRDGGYEQYF. The DNA of the CDR3 is TGTGCCAGCAGCTTGGTAAGGGACGGAGGGTACGAGCAGTACTTC. The chain recombines TRBV5-6 with TRBJ2-7; perhaps TRBD2 as D (6 bases). This CDR3 has 15 residues. V dropped 0 bases and J dropped 4 bases, with 14 bases sitting between them. The V gene's germline CDR1 is SGHDT and CDR2 YYEEEE. The full variable domain, its missing parts supplied by reference TRBV5-6 and TRBJ2-7, is DAGVTQSPTHLIKTRGQQVTLRCSPKSGHDTVSWYQQALGQGPQFIFQYYEEEERQRGNFPDRFSGHQFPNYSSELNVNALLLGDSALYLCASSLVRDGGYEQYFGPGTRLTVT.

V usage is TRBV2 and J usage is TRBJ2-7, with D unresolved. Trimming removed 7 bases at V and 4 bases at J, with 11 bases between. The CDR3 is made up of 12 amino acids. From germline, CDR1 is SNHLY and CDR2 FYNNEI. As DNA, the CDR3 is TGTGCCAGCAAGCTCCTCAAATACGAGCAGTACTTC. Translation: CASKLLKYEQYF.

This chain links TRBV11-2 with TRBJ1-2, with TRBD1 matching 10 bases. The CDR3 extends over 15 amino acids. Germline V gives CDR1 SGHAT, CDR2 FQNNGV. V was clipped by 5 bases and J by 8 bases; unmatched bases: 11. The CDR3 is CASSPFAGTGDGYTF. The CDR3 DNA reads as TGTGCCAGCAGCCCCTTCGCCGGGACAGGGGACGGCTACACCTTC.

The DNA of the CDR3 is TGTGCCAGCAGTACCATCCGGGAATCAAACTCGGGCTACACCTTC. It encodes CASSTIRESNSGYTF. V gene TRBV6-2 or TRBV6-3 combines with J gene TRBJ1-2; D call uncertain. Trimming took 5 bases from V and 8 from J, leaving 21 bases between them. This CDR3 region has 15 residues. The germline CDR1 and CDR2 sequences are MNHEY and SVGEGT.

The chain employs TRBV5-8 and TRBJ2-1; 14 bases line up with TRBD2. The CDR3 sequence is 17 residues long. With V trimmed by 2 bases and J by 3 bases, 4 bases remained unmatched. Germline values: CDR1 SGHTS, CDR2 YDEGEE. This CDR3 is CASSFSGTSGGYNEQFF. The CDR3 nucleotides read TGTGCCAGCAGCTTCTCCGGGACTAGCGGGGGCTACAATGAGCAGTTCTTC.